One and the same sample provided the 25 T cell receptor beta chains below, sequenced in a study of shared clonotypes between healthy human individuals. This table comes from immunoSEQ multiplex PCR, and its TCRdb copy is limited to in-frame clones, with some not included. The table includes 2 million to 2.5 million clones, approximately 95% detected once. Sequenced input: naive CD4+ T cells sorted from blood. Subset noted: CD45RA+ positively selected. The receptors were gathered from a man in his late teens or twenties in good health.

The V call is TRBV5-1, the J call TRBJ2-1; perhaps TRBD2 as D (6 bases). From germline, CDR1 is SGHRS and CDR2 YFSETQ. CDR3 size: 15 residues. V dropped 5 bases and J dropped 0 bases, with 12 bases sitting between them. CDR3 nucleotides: TGCGCCAGCAGGTCCCTGGGGGGCTCCTACAATGAGCAGTTCTTC. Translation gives CASRSLGGSYNEQFF.

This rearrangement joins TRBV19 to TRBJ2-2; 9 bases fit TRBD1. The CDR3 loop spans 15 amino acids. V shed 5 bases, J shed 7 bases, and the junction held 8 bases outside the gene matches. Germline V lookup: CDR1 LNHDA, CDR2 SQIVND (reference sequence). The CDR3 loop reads CASSPQQGAGGELFF. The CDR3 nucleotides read TGTGCCAGTAGTCCTCAACAGGGGGCAGGCGGGGAGCTGTTTTTT.

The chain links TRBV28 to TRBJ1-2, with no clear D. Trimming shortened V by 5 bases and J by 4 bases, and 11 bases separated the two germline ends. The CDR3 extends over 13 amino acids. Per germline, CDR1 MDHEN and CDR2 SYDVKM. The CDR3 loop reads CASSPPGFYGYTF. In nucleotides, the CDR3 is TGTGCCAGCAGTCCCCCCGGGTTCTATGGCTACACCTTC.

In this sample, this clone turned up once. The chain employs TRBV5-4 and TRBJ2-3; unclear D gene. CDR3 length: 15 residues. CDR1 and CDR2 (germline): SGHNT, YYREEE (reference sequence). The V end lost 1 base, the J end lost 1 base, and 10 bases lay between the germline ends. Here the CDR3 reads CASSLLRNCTDTQYF. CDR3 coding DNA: TGTGCCAGCAGCTTGCTGCGGAATTGCACAGATACGCAGTATTTT.

CDR3 in amino acids: CASDRGANTEAFF. CDR3 nucleotides: TGTGCCAGCGACAGGGGGGCGAACACTGAAGCTTTCTTT. The chain employs TRBV30 and TRBJ1-1; 9 nucleotides align to TRBD1. The V segment lost 8 bases and the J segment 1 base; nucleotides outside the gene matches: 5. From germline, CDR1 is GTSNPN and CDR2 SVGIG (reference sequence). The CDR3 is 13 residues long.

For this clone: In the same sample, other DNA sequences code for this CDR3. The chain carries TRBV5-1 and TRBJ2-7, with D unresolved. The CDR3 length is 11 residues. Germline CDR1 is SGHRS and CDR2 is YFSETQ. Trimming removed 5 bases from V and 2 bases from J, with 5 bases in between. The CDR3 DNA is TGCGCCAGCAGTGAGGCCTACGAGCAGTACTTC. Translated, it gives CASSEAYEQYF.

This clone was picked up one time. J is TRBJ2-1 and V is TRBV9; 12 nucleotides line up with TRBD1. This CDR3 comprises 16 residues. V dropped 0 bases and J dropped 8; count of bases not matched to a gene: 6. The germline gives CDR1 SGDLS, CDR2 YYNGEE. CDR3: CASSVGVGQGAHEQFF. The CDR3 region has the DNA TGTGCCAGCAGCGTAGGGGTGGGACAGGGGGCTCATGAGCAGTTCTTC.

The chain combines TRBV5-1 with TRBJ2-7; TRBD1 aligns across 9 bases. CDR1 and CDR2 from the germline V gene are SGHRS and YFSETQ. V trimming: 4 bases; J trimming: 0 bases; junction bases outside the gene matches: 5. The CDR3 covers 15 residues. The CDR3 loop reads CASSQGQGHSYEQYF. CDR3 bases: TGCGCCAGCAGCCAGGGACAGGGCCACTCCTACGAGCAGTACTTC.

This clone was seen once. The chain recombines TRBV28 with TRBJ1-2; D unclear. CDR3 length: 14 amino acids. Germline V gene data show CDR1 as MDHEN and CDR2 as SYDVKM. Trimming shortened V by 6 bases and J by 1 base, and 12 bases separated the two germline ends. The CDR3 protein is CASSPDINNYGYTF. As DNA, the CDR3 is TGTGCCAGCAGCCCCGACATCAATAACTATGGCTACACCTTC.

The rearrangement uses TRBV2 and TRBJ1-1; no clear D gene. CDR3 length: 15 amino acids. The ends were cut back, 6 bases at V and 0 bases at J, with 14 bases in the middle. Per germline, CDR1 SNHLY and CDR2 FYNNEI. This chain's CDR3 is CASRGNWGVNTEAFF. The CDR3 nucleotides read TGTGCCAGCAGGGGTAATTGGGGTGTGAACACTGAAGCTTTCTTT.

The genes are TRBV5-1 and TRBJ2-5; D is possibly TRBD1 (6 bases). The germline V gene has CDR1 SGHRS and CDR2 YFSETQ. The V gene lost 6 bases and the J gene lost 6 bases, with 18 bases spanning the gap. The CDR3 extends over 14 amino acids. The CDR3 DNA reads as TGCGCCAGCAAAAGTTGGGCAGGGGAACAGACCCAGTACTTC. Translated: CASKSWAGEQTQYF.

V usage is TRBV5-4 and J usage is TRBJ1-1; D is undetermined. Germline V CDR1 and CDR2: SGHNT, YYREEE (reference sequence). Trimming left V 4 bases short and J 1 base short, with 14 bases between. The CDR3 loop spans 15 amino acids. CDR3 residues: CASSPQTLSNTEAFF. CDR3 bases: TGTGCCAGCAGCCCCCAGACACTCTCGAACACTGAAGCTTTCTTT.

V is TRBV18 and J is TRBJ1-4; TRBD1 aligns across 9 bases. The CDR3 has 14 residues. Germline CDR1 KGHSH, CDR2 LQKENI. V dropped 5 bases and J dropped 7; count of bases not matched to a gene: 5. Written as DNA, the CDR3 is TGTGCCAGCTCAACCGGGACAGGGATTGAAAAACTGTTTTTT. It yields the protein CASSTGTGIEKLFF.

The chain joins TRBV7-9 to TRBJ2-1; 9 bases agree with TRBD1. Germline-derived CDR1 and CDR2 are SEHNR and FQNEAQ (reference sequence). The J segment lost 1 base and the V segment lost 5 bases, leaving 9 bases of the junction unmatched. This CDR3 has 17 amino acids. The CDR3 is CASSAEPGTGSYNEQFF. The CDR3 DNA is TGTGCCAGCAGCGCAGAGCCCGGGACAGGGTCCTACAATGAGCAGTTCTTC.

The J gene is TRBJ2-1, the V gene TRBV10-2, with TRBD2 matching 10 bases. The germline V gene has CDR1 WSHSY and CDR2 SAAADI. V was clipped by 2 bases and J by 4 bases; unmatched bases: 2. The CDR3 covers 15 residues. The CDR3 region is CASSEIAGGYNEQFF. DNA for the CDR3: TGCGCCAGCAGTGAGATAGCGGGAGGTTACAATGAGCAGTTCTTC.

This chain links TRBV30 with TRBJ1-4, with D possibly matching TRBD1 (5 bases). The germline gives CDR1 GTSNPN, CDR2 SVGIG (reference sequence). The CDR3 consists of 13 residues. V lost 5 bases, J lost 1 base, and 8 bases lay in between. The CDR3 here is CAWQGRTNEKLFF. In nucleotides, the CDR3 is TGTGCCTGGCAGGGCAGAACTAATGAAAAACTGTTTTTT.

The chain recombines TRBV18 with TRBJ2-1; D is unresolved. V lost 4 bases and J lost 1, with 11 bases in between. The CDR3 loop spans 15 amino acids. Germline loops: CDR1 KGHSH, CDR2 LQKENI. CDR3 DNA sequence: TGTGCCAGCTCACTGACCGAGTTATCCTACAATGAGCAGTTCTTC. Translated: CASSLTELSYNEQFF. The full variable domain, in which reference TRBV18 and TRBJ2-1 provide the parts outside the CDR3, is NAGVMQNPRHLVRRRGQEARLRCSPMKGHSHVYWYRQLPEEGLKFMVYLQKENIIDESGMPKERFSAEFPKEGPSILRIQQVVRGDSAAYFCASSLTELSYNEQFFGPGTRLTVL.

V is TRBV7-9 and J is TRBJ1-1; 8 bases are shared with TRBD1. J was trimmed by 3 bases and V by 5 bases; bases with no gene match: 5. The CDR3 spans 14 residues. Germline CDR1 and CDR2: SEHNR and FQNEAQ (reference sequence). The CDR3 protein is CASSRMTGDTEAFF. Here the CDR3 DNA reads TGTGCCAGCAGCCGGATGACAGGGGACACTGAAGCTTTCTTT.

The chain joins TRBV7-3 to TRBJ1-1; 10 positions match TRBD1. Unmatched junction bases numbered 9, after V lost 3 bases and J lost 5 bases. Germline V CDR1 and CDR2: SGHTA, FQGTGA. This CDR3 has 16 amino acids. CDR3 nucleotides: TGTGCCAGCAGCTTCGGACAGGGGGACGGGGAGACTGAAGCTTTCTTT. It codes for CASSFGQGDGETEAFF.

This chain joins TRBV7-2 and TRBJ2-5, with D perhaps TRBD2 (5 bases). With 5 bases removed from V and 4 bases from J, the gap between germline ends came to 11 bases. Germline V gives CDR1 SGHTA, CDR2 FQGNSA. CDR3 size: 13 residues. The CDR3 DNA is TGTGCCAGCAGCGTAGGAGGAGGAGAGACCCAGTACTTC. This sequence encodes CASSVGGGETQYF.

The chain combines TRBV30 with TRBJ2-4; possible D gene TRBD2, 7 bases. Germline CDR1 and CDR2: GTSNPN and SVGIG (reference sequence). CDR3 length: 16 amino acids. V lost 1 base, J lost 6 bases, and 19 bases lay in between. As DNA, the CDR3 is TGTGCCTGGAGTGGCTCTGGCGGGGGCGGGAGAAACATTCAGTACTTC. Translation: CAWSGSGGGGRNIQYF.

The CDR3 loop is CASSFSGAGYEQYF. In DNA, the CDR3 is TGTGCCAGCAGCTTTTCGGGGGCAGGCTACGAGCAGTACTTC. The chain employs TRBV7-9 and TRBJ2-7, with D perhaps assigned TRBD1 or TRBD2 (6 bases each). The length of the CDR3 is 14 residues. Germline V gives CDR1 SEHNR, CDR2 FQNEAQ (reference sequence). V lost 3 bases and J 3 bases, leaving 12 bases between the germline ends.

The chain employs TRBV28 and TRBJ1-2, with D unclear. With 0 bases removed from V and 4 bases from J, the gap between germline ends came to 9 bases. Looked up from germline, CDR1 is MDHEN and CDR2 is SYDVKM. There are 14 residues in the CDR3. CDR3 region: CASSLWGSSYGYTF. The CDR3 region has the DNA TGTGCCAGCAGTTTATGGGGCTCATCCTATGGCTACACCTTC.

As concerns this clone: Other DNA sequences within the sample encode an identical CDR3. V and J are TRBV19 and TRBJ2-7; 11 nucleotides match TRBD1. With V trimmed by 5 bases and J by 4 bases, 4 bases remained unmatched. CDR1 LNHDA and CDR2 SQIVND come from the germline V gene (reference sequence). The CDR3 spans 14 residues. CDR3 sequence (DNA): TGTGCCAGTAGTCGGGACAGGGGGAGTTACGAGCAGTACTTC. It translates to CASSRDRGSYEQYF.

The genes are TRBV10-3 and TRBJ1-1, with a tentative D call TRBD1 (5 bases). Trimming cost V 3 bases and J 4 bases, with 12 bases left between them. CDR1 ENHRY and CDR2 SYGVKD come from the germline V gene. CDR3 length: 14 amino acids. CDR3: CAISDLQGSTEAFF. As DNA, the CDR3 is TGTGCCATCAGTGACTTGCAGGGATCCACTGAAGCTTTCTTT.